These T cell receptor beta chains were read from a single sample in a study of T cells in localized non-small cell lung cancer. Repertoires were generated with immunoSEQ multiplex PCR, while TCRdb's copy carries only in-frame clones and drops some. This table has 25,000 to 35,000 clones, approximately 91% appearing once. Source: peripheral blood, taken before any cancer treatment. The receptors come from a female donor over 55 with stage I lung adenocarcinoma. Both conserved end residues are part of each CDR3. Fields, in order: clone size, V gene, CDR3 protein. Some rows have no size entry. The others give once, few or many, or a class for an expanded clone.

once	TRBV7-2	CASGGSSGRNEQFF
NA	TRBV5-4	CASSLITGDNGYTF
NA	TRBV27	CASNSGGPYNEQFF
NA	TRBV7-6	CASSLAGSNQPQHF
NA	TRBV6-6	CASSPRTGGNEQYF
NA	TRBV7-9	CASSLTGGNTEAFF
NA	TRBV28	CASRDRVLEQYF
NA	TRBV29-1	CSVGDGPYEQYF
NA	TRBV5-1	CASSLAGGLGAEAFF
once	TRBV7-2	CASSSGLATDTQYF
NA	TRBV5-1	CASSLAGGQGNQPQHF
NA	TRBV19	CASSIGDGLAGQETQYF
NA	TRBV27	CASSPRPGDQPQHF
NA	TRBV29-1	CSVELRGGRFF
NA	TRBV7-9	CASSLGEGLGTEAFF
NA	TRBV5-1	CASSQLAGGPNEQYF
NA	TRBV6-5	CASSYGTGLGTEAFF
NA	TRBV19	CATGQSREKLFF